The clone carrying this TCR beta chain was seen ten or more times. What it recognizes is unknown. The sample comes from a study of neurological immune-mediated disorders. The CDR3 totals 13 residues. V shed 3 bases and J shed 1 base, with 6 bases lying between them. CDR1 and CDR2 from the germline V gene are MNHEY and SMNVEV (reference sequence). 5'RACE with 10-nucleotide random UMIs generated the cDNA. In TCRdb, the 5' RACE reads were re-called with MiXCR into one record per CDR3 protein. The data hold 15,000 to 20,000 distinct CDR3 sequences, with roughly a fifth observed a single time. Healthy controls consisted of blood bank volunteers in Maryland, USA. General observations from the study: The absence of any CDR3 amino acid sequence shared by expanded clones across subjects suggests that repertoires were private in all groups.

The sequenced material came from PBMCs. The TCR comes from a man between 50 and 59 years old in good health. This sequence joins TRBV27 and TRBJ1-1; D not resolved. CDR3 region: CASSFSWNTEAFF. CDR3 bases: TGTGCCAGCAGTTTTTCATGGAACACTGAAGCTTTCTTT.